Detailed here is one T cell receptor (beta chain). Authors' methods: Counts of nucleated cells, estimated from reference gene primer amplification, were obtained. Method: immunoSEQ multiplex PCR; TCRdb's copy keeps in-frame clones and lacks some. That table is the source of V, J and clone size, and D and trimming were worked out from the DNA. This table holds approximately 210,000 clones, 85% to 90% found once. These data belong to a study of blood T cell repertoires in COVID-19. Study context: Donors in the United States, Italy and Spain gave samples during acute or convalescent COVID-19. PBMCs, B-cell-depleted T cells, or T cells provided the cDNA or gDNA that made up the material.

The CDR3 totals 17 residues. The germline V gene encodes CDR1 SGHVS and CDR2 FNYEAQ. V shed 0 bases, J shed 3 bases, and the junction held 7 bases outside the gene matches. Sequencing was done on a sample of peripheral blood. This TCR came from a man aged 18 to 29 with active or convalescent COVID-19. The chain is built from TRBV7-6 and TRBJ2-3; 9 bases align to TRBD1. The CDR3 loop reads CASSLAEGGTGTDTQYF. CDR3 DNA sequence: TGTGCCAGCAGCTTAGCGGAAGGCGGGACAGGGACAGATACGCAGTATTTT.